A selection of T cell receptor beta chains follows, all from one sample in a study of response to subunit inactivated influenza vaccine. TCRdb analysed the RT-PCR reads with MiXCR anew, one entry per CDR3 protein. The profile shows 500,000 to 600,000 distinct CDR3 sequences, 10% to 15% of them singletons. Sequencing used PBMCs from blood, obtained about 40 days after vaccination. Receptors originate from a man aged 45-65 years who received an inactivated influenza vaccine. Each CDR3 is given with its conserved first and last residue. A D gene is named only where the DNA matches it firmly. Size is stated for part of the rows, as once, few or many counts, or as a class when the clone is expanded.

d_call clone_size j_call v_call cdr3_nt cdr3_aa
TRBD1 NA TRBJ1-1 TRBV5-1 TGCGCCAGCAGCTTCGGTGGGAACAGGGGGATCACTGAAGCTTTCTTT CASSFGGNRGITEAFF
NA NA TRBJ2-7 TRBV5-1 TGCGCCAGCAGCTTGGTATCCGGACGGACCTACGAGCAGTACTTC CASSLVSGRTYEQYF
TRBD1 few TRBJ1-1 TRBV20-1 TGCAGTGCTAGGACAGCAGGGGGGAACACTGAAGCTTTCTTT CSARTAGGNTEAFF
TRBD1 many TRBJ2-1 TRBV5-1 TGCGCCAGCAACCGGGACAGCTCTAACAATGAGCAGTTCTTC CASNRDSSNNEQFF
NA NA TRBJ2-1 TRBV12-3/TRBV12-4 TGTGCCGTTACCGGGGCCTTTTCCTACAATGAGCAGTTCTTC CAVTGAFSYNEQFF
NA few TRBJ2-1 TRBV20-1 TGCAGTGCTCCCTACGGGAGAGAGCAGTTCTTC CSAPYGREQFF
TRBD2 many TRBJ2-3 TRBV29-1 TGCAGCGTTGTGGCGGGGGAGGCAGATACGCAGTATTTT CSVVAGEADTQYF
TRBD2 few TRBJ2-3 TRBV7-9 TGTGCCAGCAGCTTAGGTAGCGGGGGCGCCACAGATACGCAGTATTTT CASSLGSGGATDTQYF
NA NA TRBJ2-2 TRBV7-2 TGTGCCAGCAGCCCCCCCCGGGGGCTGCCCGGGGAGCTGTTTTTT CASSPPRGLPGELFF
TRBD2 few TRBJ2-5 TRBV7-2 TGTGCCAGCAGTGCTGCGGGGGGCTTTCAGTGGCAAGAGACCCAGTACTTC CASSAAGGFQWQETQYF
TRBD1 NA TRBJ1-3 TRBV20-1 TGCAGTATAAACAGGGGGCCCCCAGGGTCCGGAAACACCATATATTTT CSINRGPPGSGNTIYF
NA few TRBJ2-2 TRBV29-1 TGCAGCGCCAGGGGGGTGGCCACCGGGGAGCTGTTTTTT CSARGVATGELFF
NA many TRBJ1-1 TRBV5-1 TGCGCCAGCAGCGTCAGCGCCATGAACACTGAAGCTTTCTTT CASSVSAMNTEAFF
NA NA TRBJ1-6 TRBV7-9 TGTGCCAGCAGCTTCCCGTCGATGGTCTCACCCCTCCACTTT CASSFPSMVSPLHF
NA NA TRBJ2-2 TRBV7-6 TGTGCCAGCAGCTTACCGCGGGGAGGTGCCGGGGAGCTGTTTTTT CASSLPRGGAGELFF
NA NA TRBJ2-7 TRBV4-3 TGCGCCAGCAGCCGTCTGGGAGGCTACAACGAGCAGTACTTC CASSRLGGYNEQYF
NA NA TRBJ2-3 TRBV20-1 TGCAGTGCTTATGGAGCGCCTAGCACAGATACGCAGTATTTT CSAYGAPSTDTQYF
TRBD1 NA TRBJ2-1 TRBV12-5 TGTGCTAGTGGTGGCCCCGGACAGGGGGTTGGTGAGCAGTTCTTC CASGGPGQGVGEQFF
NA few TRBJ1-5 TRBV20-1 TGCAGTGCCCAGGACCAAAGCGCGGATCAGCCCCAGCATTTT CSAQDQSADQPQHF
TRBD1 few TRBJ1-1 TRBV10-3 TGTGCCATCAGTGATTTGGACAGGGGAGGATCCACTGAAGCTTTCTTT CAISDLDRGGSTEAFF